This record looks at one TCR beta chain sequence and its context. Its antigen remains unidentified. Data came from immunoSEQ multiplex PCR; TCRdb stores just in-frame clones and leaves some out. Of fewer than 6,500 clones in the sample, around 78% were seen once. This record comes from a study of immune cell composition in non-small cell lung cancer. The CDR3 covers 12 residues. With V trimmed by 7 bases and J by 2 bases, 2 bases remained unmatched. Germline CDR1 and CDR2: SNHLY and FYNNEI. Overall study results and limits: It was not proven that tumour-reactive clones equal dominant tumour-associated clones. Tumour TCR-beta clonality was not significantly tied to smoking pack-years. Clones >0.5% enriched in tumour were rarer in adenocarcinoma (about 35%) than squamous (about 80%).

The rearrangement links TRBV2 to TRBJ2-7, with 7 bases fitting TRBD1. The TCR originated in a human donor with non-small cell lung cancer. The source material was lung tumor tissue. The CDR3: CASKGQTYEQYF. CDR3 coding DNA: TGTGCCAGCAAGGGACAGACCTACGAGCAGTACTTC.